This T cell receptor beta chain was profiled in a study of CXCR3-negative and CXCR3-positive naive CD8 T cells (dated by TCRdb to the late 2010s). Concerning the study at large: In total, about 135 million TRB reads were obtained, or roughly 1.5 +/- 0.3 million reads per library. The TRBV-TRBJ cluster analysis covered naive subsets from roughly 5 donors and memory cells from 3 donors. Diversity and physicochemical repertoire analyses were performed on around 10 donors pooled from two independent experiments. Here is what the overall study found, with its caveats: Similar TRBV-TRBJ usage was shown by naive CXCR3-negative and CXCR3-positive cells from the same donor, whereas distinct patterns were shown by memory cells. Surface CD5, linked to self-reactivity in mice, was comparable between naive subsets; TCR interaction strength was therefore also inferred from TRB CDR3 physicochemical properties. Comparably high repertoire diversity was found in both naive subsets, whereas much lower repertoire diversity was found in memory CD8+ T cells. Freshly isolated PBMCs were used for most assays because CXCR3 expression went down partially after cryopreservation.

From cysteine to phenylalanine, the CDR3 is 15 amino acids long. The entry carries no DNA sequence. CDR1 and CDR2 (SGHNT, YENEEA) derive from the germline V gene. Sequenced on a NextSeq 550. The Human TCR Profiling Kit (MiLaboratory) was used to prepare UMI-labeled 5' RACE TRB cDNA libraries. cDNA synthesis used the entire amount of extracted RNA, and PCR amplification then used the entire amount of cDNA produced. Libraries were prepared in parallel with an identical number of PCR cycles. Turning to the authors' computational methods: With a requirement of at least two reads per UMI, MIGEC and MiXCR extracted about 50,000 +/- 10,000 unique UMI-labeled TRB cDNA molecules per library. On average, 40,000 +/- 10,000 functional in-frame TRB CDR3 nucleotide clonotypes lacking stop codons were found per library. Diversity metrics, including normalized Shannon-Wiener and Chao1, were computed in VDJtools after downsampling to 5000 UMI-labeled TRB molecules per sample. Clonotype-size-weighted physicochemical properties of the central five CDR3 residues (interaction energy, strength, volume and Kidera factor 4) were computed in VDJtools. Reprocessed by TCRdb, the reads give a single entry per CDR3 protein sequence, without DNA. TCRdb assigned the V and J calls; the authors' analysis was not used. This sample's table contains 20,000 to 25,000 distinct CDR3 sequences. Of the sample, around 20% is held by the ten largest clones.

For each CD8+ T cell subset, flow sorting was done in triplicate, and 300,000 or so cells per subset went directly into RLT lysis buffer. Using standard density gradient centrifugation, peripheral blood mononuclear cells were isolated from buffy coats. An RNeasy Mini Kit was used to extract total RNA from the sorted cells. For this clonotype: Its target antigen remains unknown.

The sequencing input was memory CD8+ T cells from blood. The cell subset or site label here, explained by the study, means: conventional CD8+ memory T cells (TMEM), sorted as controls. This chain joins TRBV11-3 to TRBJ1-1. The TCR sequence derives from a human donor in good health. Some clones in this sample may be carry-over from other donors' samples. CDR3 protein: CASSSNQYMNTEAFF.